This TCR beta chain was sequenced in a study of vaccination effects on CD4 cells after COVID-19. Using immunoSEQ multiplex PCR, the repertoire was profiled, and TCRdb retains in-frame clones only, with some absent. The table shows more than 20,000 clones, with approximately 77% occurring only once. With the ViraFEST assay, the study expanded antigen-specific CD4+ T cells using viral peptide pools, then sequenced them. Upon completion of 10 to 11 days in culture, CD4+ T cells were isolated. Vaccinees lacked prior SARS-CoV-2 infection and tested negative for nucleocapsid antibodies. Every well got around 2 million PBMC, which were grown with about 10 IU/ml IL-2 and about 9.7 ug/ml peptides. Researchers swapped half the medium for IL-2 medium on both days 3 and 7. Study results and caveats: Clones of infection and vaccine origin contracted markedly late after vaccination.

CDR3 size: 14 residues. Trimming took 4 bases from V and 6 from J, leaving 15 bases between them. CDR1 MDHEN and CDR2 SYDVKM come from the germline V gene. As regards this clone: Antigen unknown.

Here the sequenced sample was CD4+ T cells from PBMCs cultured with HCoV-NL63 spike peptides, taken before COVID-19 vaccination. This clonotype was obtained from a human donor who received a COVID-19 vaccine. The V call is TRBV28, the J call TRBJ1-2; D unresolved. This CDR3 reads CASSSLSGWDGYTF. The DNA for the CDR3 is TGTGCCAGCAGTTCCCTATCCGGGTGGGATGGCTACACCTTC.